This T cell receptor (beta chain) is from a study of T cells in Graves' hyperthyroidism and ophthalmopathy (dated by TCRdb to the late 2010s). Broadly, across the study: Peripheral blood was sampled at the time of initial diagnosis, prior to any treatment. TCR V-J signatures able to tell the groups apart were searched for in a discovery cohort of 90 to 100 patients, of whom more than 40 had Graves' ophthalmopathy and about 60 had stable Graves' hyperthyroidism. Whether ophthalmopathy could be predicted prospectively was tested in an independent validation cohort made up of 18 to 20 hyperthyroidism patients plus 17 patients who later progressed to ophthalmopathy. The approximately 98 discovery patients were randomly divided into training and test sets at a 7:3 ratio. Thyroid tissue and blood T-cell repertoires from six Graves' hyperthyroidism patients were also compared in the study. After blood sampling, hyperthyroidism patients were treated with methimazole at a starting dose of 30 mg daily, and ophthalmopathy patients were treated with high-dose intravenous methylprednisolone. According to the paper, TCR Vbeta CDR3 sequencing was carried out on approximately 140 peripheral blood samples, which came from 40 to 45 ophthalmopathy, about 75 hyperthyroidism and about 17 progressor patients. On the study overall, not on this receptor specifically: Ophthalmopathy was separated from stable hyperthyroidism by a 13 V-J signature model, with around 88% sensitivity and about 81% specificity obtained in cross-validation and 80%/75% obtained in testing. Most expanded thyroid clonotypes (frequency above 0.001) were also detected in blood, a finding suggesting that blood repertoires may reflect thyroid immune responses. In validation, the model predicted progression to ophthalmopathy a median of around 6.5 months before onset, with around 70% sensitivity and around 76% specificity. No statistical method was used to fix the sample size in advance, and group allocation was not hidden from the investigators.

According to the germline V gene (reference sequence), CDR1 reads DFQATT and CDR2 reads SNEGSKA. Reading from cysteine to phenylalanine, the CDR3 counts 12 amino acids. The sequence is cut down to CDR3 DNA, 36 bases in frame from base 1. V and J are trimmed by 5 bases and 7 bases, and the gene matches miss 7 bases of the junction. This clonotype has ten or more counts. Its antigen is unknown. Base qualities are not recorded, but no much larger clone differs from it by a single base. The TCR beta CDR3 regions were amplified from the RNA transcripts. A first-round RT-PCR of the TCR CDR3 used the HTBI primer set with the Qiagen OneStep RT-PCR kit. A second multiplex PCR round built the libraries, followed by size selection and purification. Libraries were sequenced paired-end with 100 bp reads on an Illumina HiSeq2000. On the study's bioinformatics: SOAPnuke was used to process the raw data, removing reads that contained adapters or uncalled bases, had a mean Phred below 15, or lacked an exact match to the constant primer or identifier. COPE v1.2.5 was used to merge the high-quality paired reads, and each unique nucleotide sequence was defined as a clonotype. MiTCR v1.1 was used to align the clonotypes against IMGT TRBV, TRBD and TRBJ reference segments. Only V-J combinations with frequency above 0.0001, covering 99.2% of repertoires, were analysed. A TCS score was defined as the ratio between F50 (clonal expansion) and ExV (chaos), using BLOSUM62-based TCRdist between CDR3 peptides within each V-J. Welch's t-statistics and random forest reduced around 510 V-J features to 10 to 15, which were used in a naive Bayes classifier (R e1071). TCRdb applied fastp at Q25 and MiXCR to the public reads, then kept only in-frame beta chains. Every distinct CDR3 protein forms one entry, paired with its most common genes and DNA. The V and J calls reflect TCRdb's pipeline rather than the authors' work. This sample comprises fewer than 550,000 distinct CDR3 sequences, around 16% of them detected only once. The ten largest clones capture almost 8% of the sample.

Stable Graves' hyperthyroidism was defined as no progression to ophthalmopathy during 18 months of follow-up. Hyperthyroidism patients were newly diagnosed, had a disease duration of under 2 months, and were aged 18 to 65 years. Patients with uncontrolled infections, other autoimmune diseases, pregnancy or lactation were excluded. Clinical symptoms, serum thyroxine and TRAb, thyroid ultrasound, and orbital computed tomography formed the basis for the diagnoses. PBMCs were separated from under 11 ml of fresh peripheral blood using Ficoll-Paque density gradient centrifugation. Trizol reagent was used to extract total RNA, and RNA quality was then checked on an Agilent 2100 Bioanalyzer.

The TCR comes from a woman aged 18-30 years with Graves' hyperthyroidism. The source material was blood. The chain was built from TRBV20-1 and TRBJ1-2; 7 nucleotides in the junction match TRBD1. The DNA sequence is TGCAGTGCTGGCGGGGCAGGGGGTGGCTACACCTTC. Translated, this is CSAGGAGGGYTF.